This section outlines one TCR beta chain sequence together with its context. Its antigen is unidentified. This entry comes from a study of T cell responses to AZD1222 COVID-19 vaccine. Study results and limitations: White British ancestry dominated among donors, who included more females, and clonal diversity was possibly underestimated. Spike-wide vaccine-associated CD4 TCRs dominated at 160-218 and 743-854.

The table came from immunoSEQ multiplex PCR; TCRdb's copy has only in-frame clones and leaves some out. The top ten clones hold more than 9.5% of a sample with 75,000 to 100,000 clones, over 85% of them seen once. Trimming removed 4 bases from V and 3 bases from J, with 7 bases in between. The CDR3 has 13 residues. Germline-derived CDR1 and CDR2 are SGHRS and YFSETQ. The TCR sequence derives from an adult in good health. Source: peripheral blood, taken on day 0 of AZD1222 vaccination. The rearrangement joins TRBV5-1 to TRBJ2-2; no clear D gene. In nucleotides, the CDR3 is TGCGCCAGCAGCCCCTTCGACACCGGGGAGCTGTTTTTT. Translation: CASSPFDTGELFF.